This T cell receptor (beta chain) was recorded in a study of T cells in Graves' hyperthyroidism and ophthalmopathy (dated 2019 in TCRdb). Background for the entire study: Peripheral blood samples were taken at initial diagnosis, before any treatment was given. To identify TCR V-J signatures that set the groups apart, the researchers used a discovery cohort of about a hundred patients, made up of approximately 43 with Graves' ophthalmopathy and around 58 with stable Graves' hyperthyroidism. Prospective prediction of ophthalmopathy was tested in an independent validation cohort consisting of about 20 hyperthyroidism patients and around 17 patients who later progressed to ophthalmopathy. The roughly 100 discovery patients were divided at random into training and test sets in a 7:3 ratio. In addition, the study compared T-cell repertoires in thyroid tissue and in blood from over 5 Graves' hyperthyroidism patients. Once sampling was done, hyperthyroidism patients were given methimazole at a starting dose of 30 mg daily, whereas ophthalmopathy patients were given high-dose intravenous methylprednisolone. The paper reports TCR Vbeta CDR3 sequencing of 140 or so peripheral blood samples: approximately 41 ophthalmopathy, some 80 hyperthyroidism and around 17 progressor patients. The full study reports these points: No statistical method was used to fix the sample size in advance, and group allocation was not hidden from the investigators. In validation, the model predicted progression to ophthalmopathy with around 71% sensitivity and approximately 74% specificity, a median of about six months before onset. Most expanded thyroid clonotypes (frequency above 0.001) were also detected in blood, a finding suggesting that blood repertoires may reflect thyroid immune responses. A model built on a 13 V-J signature distinguished ophthalmopathy from stable hyperthyroidism, reaching around 88% sensitivity and under 84% specificity in cross-validation and 80%/75% in testing.

The TCR beta CDR3 regions were amplified from the RNA transcripts. For the first round of RT-PCR on the TCR CDR3, the HTBI primer set was used together with the Qiagen OneStep RT-PCR kit. Libraries were constructed in a second round of multiplex PCR, after which size selection and purification were carried out. Libraries were sequenced paired-end with 100 bp reads on an Illumina HiSeq2000. The authors' analysis ran thus. Raw data were processed with SOAPnuke, discarding reads with adapters, uncalled bases, mean Phred below 15, or no exact constant-primer or identifier match. COPE v1.2.5 was used to merge high-quality paired reads, and clonotypes were defined as unique nucleotide sequences. Clonotypes were aligned to IMGT TRBV, TRBD and TRBJ reference segments using MiTCR v1.1. The analysis included only V-J combinations with a frequency above 0.0001, which together covered over 98% of the repertoires. A TCS score was defined as the ratio between F50 (clonal expansion) and ExV (chaos), using BLOSUM62-based TCRdist between CDR3 peptides within each V-J. Welch's t-statistics and random forest reduced some 510 V-J features to 10 to 15, which were used in a naive Bayes classifier (R e1071). TCRdb passed the public sequencing reads through fastp at Q25 and MiXCR, retaining productive beta sequences. Rows are unified per CDR3 protein, each entry keeping the most common DNA and genes. In this record, the V and J calls reflect TCRdb's handling and not the investigators' own analysis. This sample holds roughly 420,000 distinct CDR3 sequences; roughly 13% were observed only once. Around 5.3% of the sample belongs to the ten largest clones.

This clonotype was seen many times. Its antigen is unknown. Per-base qualities were not stored, and no clone one base away is much larger. A patient counted as having stable Graves' hyperthyroidism if no progression to ophthalmopathy occurred over 18 months of follow-up. The hyperthyroidism patients were between 18 and 65 years old and newly diagnosed, with a disease duration of less than 2 months. Any patient with an uncontrolled infection, another autoimmune disease, pregnancy or lactation was excluded. Diagnoses were established on the basis of clinical symptoms, serum thyroxine and TRAb, thyroid ultrasound, and orbital computed tomography. Ficoll-Paque density gradient centrifugation was used to isolate PBMCs from 8.5 to 10 ml of fresh peripheral blood. Total RNA was extracted with Trizol reagent, and quality was checked on an Agilent 2100 Bioanalyzer. Sequenced material: blood. The sequence came from a young woman with Graves' hyperthyroidism.

The nucleotide sequence is given as TGTGCCAGCAGCACCGGGACCGTTAACTATGGCTACACCTTC. It encodes CASSTGTVNYGYTF. The chain joins TRBV7-9 to TRBJ1-2; a tentative D match to TRBD1 spans 5 bases. Reading the germline V gene (reference sequence) gives CDR1 SEHNR and CDR2 FQNEAQ. Relative to germline, V is 5 bases shorter and J is 1 base shorter, with 11 bases between their ends. There are 14 amino acids in the CDR3, from cysteine to phenylalanine inclusive. Only the CDR3 region is kept as DNA, spanning 42 bases read in frame from base 1.